This T cell receptor beta chain is drawn from a study of post-analysis software for immune sequencing data. General study points: The study found TRBV5-6, TRBV5-1 and TRBV20-1 among five TRBV segments more frequent in patients than controls.

This clonotype has at least ten counts. Its specificity is not known. Presence of unique molecular identifiers characterized the TCR beta cDNA libraries. TCRdb fed the PCR reads into MiXCR, producing one record per CDR3 protein. The sample lists approximately 250,000 distinct CDR3 sequences, 36% occurring once. Germline V gene lookup returns CDR1 SQVTM and CDR2 ANQGSEA. The CDR3 is 17 amino acids. Unmatched junction bases numbered 8, after V lost 7 bases and J lost 0 bases. This TCR came from a girl aged 5 to 17 with multiple sclerosis. The J gene is TRBJ2-1, the V gene TRBV29-1; TRBD2 agrees at 14 bases. Material for sequencing was blood. In DNA form, the CDR3 reads TGCAGCGCCAGACTAGCGGGAGGGTTGAGCTCCTACAATGAGCAGTTCTTC. Its translation is CSARLAGGLSSYNEQFF.